The 23 T cell receptor beta chains given below trace back to one sample, sequenced in a study of blood T cell repertoires in COVID-19. Assay: immunoSEQ multiplex PCR; the TCRdb copy retains only in-frame clones and omits some. The data hold some 170,000 clones, with over 80% observed a single time. Sequences were obtained from peripheral blood. These receptors originate from a woman aged 40 to 55 with COVID-19, enrolled during active disease.

In its sample, this clone was seen once. J is TRBJ1-2 and V is TRBV21-1; TRBD1, the table's D call, was not compared with the DNA. TRBV21-1 has pseudogene status. This CDR3 region has 13 residues. The CDR3 region has the DNA TGTGCCAGCAGCCGCCAGGGGACCTATGGCTACACCTTC. As protein: CASSRQGTYGYTF.

The chain joins TRBV10-2 to TRBJ2-3, with D tentatively TRBD1 (6 bases). V lost 6 bases and J 2 bases, leaving 15 bases between the germline ends. The germline CDR1 and CDR2 sequences are WSHSY and SAAADI. The CDR3 is 15 residues long. In DNA form, the CDR3 reads TGCGCCAGCAGGCTAGGACAGCACAACACAGATACGCAGTATTTT. Translation gives CASRLGQHNTDTQYF.

The chain couples TRBV19 to TRBJ1-1; 9 bases fit TRBD1. The germline gives CDR1 LNHDA, CDR2 SQIVND (reference sequence). The CDR3 runs 15 residues. J was trimmed by 5 bases and V by 5 bases; bases with no gene match: 9. Here the CDR3 DNA reads TGTGCCAGTAGTCTCCGGGACAGGGAGTTAACTGAAGCTTTCTTT. Translating gives CASSLRDRELTEAFF.

The gene calls are TRBV7-6 and TRBJ1-1; a possible D gene is TRBD1 (6 bases). V lost 2 bases, J lost 1 base, and 11 bases lay in between. This CDR3 has 15 amino acids. The germline V gene has CDR1 SGHVS and CDR2 FNYEAQ. The CDR3 coding sequence is TGTGCCAGCAGCTTATGGGGGCAAGGGAACACTGAAGCTTTCTTT. It codes for CASSLWGQGNTEAFF. The variable domain in full, with the rest retrieved from reference TRBV7-6 and TRBJ1-1, is GAGVSQSPRYKVTKRGQDVALRCDPISGHVSLYWYRQALGQGPEFLTYFNYEAQQDKSGLPNDRFSAERPEGSISTLTIQRTEQRDSAMYRCASSLWGQGNTEAFFGQGTRLTVV.

The rearrangement joins TRBV5-1 to TRBJ2-2, with D possibly TRBD1 on 5 matching bases. This CDR3 is built from 14 residues. V lost 2 bases and J 5 bases, leaving 10 bases between the germline ends. Germline CDR1 and CDR2: SGHRS and YFSETQ. DNA of the CDR3: TGCGCCAGCAGCTTACAGGCAGGGACCGGGGAGCTGTTTTTT. Its protein product is CASSLQAGTGELFF.

V and J are TRBV7-8 and TRBJ2-1; 7 nucleotides line up with TRBD1. V lost 2 bases and J lost 9; bases outside the gene matches: 7. The CDR3 is 14 residues long. CDR1 and CDR2 from the germline V gene are SGHVS and FQNEAQ. CDR3 DNA: TGTGCCAGCAGCTTAAACAGGGGCAATAGTGAGCAGTTCTTC. The encoded protein is CASSLNRGNSEQFF.

The rearrangement links TRBV3-1 (or the pseudogene TRBV3-2) to TRBJ1-2, with D maybe TRBD1 (6 bases). The V and J ends lost 4 bases and 4 bases respectively, with 16 bases between them. The CDR3 totals 15 residues. CDR1 and CDR2 (germline): LGHDT, YNNKEL (reference sequence). The CDR3, as DNA: TGTGCCAGCAGCCTGTACAGGGAATTCGTCTATGGCTACACCTTC. Its translation: CASSLYREFVYGYTF.

V gene TRBV20-1 combines with J gene TRBJ2-7; 9 nucleotides line up with TRBD1. The CDR3 runs to 13 residues. The ends lost 3 bases at V and 5 bases at J; junction bases unmatched: 5. CDR1 DFQATT and CDR2 SNEGSKA come from the germline V gene (reference sequence). For the CDR3, the DNA is TGCAGTGCTAGTGGGACAGGGCCCAACGAGCAGTACTTC. It yields the protein CSASGTGPNEQYF.

V usage is TRBV5-4 and J usage is TRBJ2-7; perhaps TRBD2 as D (6 bases). V was cut by 2 bases and J by 2 bases, with 11 bases left in between. CDR1 is SGHNT, CDR2 YYREEE, per germline (reference sequence). This CDR3 has 14 residues. CDR3 protein: CASSFGRGPYEQYF. CDR3 sequence (DNA): TGTGCCAGCAGCTTTGGGCGGGGCCCCTACGAGCAGTACTTC. Together with reference TRBV5-4 and TRBJ2-7, the CDR3 gives the full variable domain: ETGVTQSPTHLIKTRGQQVTLRCSSQSGHNTVSWYQQALGQGPQFIFQYYREEENGRGNFPPRFSGLQFPNYSSELNVNALELDDSALYLCASSFGRGPYEQYFGPGTRLTVT.

The gene calls are TRBV7-2 and TRBJ1-4, with 9 positions matching TRBD1. The germline CDR1 and CDR2 sequences are SGHTA and FQGNSA. V dropped 1 base and J dropped 6; count of bases not matched to a gene: 3. The CDR3 length is 15 residues. DNA of the CDR3: TGTGCCAGCAGCTTAGGGGACAGGGATGATGAAAAACTGTTTTTT. It is translated as CASSLGDRDDEKLFF.

The chain is built from TRBV5-5 and TRBJ1-3; D is unresolved. Germline V gene sequence: CDR1 SGHKS, CDR2 YYEKEE (reference sequence). V lost 3 bases to trimming and J lost 0 bases, with 16 bases between them. The CDR3 contains 17 residues. CDR3 in amino acids: CASSSDRLGFSGNTIYF. CDR3 nucleotide sequence: TGTGCCAGCAGCTCCGACCGACTAGGGTTCTCTGGAAACACCATATATTTT.

V and J are TRBV12-5 and TRBJ2-1; 10 bases align to TRBD1. In germline, CDR1 is LGHNT, CDR2 FRNRAP. This CDR3 spans 13 amino acids. The ends lost 5 bases at V and 6 bases at J; junction bases unmatched: 1. The CDR3 protein is CASGRTGGNEQFF. CDR3 coding DNA: TGTGCTAGTGGTCGGACAGGGGGCAATGAGCAGTTCTTC.

The J gene is TRBJ1-4, the V gene TRBV5-4, with no clear D. This CDR3 is 14 amino acids long. Trimming removed 5 bases at V and 5 bases at J, with 13 bases between. Germline CDR1 reads SGHNT; CDR2 reads YYREEE (reference sequence). The CDR3 is CASRLMLPNEKLFF. CDR3 nucleotide sequence: TGTGCCAGCAGACTCATGCTACCAAATGAAAAACTGTTTTTT.

The chain combines TRBV5-8 with TRBJ1-4; 9 bases align to TRBD1. The germline V gene encodes CDR1 SGHTS and CDR2 YDEGEE. Trimming removed 4 bases from V and 6 bases from J; junction bases left unmatched: 7. The CDR3 has 15 amino acids. The CDR3 bases are TGTGCCAGCAGCCTGGCGGACAGGGGATATGAAAAACTGTTTTTT. This sequence encodes CASSLADRGYEKLFF.

The rearrangement links TRBV28 to TRBJ1-5; the D gene is possibly TRBD1 (6 bases). Looked up from germline, CDR1 is MDHEN and CDR2 is SYDVKM. V was pared by 4 bases and J by 3 bases, with 13 bases between. CDR3 length: 15 amino acids. The CDR3 loop is CASSSHRGSNQPQHF. CDR3 coding DNA: TGTGCCAGCAGTTCCCATAGGGGGTCCAATCAGCCCCAGCATTTT.

The rearrangement links TRBV7-3 to TRBJ2-1, with TRBD2 matching 9 bases. Germline V gene data show CDR1 as SGHTA and CDR2 as FQGTGA. Trimming at V came to 6 bases and at J to 6 bases, leaving 6 bases not matched to a gene. This CDR3 comprises 14 residues. The CDR3 reads CASSTASGANEQFF. The CDR3 nucleotides are TGTGCCAGCAGTACTGCTAGCGGGGCCAATGAGCAGTTCTTC.

The J gene is TRBJ1-1, the V gene TRBV19, with D uncertain. The germline V gene has CDR1 LNHDA and CDR2 SQIVND (reference sequence). Trimming stripped 3 bases from V and 2 bases from J, with 10 bases between. The CDR3 contains 14 residues. CDR3 amino acids: CASSMGSGNTEAFF. Written as DNA, the CDR3 is TGTGCCAGTAGTATGGGATCGGGAAACACTGAAGCTTTCTTT.

V gene TRBV7-2 combines with J gene TRBJ1-3, with a tentative D call TRBD1 (6 bases). The V end was cut by 1 base, the J end by 4 bases, with 14 bases between. In germline, CDR1 is SGHTA, CDR2 FQGNSA. This CDR3 has 16 residues. Here the CDR3 DNA reads TGTGCCAGCAGCTTAGGGGGGCCATGGCGGGGAAACACCATATATTTT. It yields the protein CASSLGGPWRGNTIYF.

The sample holds many counts of this clone. The chain combines TRBV12-3 or TRBV12-4 with TRBJ1-1; D is undetermined. V shed 6 bases and J shed 1 base, with 9 bases lying between them. The CDR3 loop spans 13 amino acids. The CDR3 loop reads CASSATWNTEAFF. For the CDR3, the DNA is TGTGCCAGCAGCGCCACATGGAACACTGAAGCTTTCTTT.

As DNA, the CDR3 is TGTGCCAGCAGCCAAACCCGGTTAACGGGAGGTGAAGCTTTCTTT. Translation: CASSQTRLTGGEAFF. The V and J genes are TRBV14 and TRBJ1-1; D is unresolved. The CDR3 loop spans 15 amino acids. CDR1 is SGHDN, CDR2 FVKESK, per germline. Trimming cost V 2 bases and J 7 bases, with 17 bases left between them.

To note about this clone: A read error may produce the germline difference seen at one junction end. V gene TRBV9 combines with J gene TRBJ2-7; 9 bases are shared with TRBD1. The CDR3 extends over 14 amino acids. CDR1 is SGDLS and CDR2 is YYNGEE in the germline V gene. CDR3 sequence (DNA): TGTGCCAGCAGCGTAAACCTACCCGGGACAGGGTTGAACTTC. This translates into CASSVNLPGTGLNF.

The chain couples TRBV28 to TRBJ1-2, with D unresolved. Per germline, CDR1 MDHEN and CDR2 SYDVKM. Trimming left V 6 bases short and J 1 base short, with 15 bases between. CDR3 length: 15 residues. The CDR3 DNA is TGTGCCAGCAGGCCCTTCGCAGCGGATAACTATGGCTACACCTTC. Translated: CASRPFAADNYGYTF.

This chain connects TRBV19 to TRBJ1-1; D not resolved. V lost 3 bases and J 1 base, leaving 6 bases between the germline ends. This CDR3 region has 13 residues. Germline CDR1 is LNHDA and CDR2 is SQIVND (reference sequence). The CDR3 here is CASSMRANTEAFF. The CDR3 bases are TGTGCCAGTAGTATGCGGGCGAACACTGAAGCTTTCTTT.